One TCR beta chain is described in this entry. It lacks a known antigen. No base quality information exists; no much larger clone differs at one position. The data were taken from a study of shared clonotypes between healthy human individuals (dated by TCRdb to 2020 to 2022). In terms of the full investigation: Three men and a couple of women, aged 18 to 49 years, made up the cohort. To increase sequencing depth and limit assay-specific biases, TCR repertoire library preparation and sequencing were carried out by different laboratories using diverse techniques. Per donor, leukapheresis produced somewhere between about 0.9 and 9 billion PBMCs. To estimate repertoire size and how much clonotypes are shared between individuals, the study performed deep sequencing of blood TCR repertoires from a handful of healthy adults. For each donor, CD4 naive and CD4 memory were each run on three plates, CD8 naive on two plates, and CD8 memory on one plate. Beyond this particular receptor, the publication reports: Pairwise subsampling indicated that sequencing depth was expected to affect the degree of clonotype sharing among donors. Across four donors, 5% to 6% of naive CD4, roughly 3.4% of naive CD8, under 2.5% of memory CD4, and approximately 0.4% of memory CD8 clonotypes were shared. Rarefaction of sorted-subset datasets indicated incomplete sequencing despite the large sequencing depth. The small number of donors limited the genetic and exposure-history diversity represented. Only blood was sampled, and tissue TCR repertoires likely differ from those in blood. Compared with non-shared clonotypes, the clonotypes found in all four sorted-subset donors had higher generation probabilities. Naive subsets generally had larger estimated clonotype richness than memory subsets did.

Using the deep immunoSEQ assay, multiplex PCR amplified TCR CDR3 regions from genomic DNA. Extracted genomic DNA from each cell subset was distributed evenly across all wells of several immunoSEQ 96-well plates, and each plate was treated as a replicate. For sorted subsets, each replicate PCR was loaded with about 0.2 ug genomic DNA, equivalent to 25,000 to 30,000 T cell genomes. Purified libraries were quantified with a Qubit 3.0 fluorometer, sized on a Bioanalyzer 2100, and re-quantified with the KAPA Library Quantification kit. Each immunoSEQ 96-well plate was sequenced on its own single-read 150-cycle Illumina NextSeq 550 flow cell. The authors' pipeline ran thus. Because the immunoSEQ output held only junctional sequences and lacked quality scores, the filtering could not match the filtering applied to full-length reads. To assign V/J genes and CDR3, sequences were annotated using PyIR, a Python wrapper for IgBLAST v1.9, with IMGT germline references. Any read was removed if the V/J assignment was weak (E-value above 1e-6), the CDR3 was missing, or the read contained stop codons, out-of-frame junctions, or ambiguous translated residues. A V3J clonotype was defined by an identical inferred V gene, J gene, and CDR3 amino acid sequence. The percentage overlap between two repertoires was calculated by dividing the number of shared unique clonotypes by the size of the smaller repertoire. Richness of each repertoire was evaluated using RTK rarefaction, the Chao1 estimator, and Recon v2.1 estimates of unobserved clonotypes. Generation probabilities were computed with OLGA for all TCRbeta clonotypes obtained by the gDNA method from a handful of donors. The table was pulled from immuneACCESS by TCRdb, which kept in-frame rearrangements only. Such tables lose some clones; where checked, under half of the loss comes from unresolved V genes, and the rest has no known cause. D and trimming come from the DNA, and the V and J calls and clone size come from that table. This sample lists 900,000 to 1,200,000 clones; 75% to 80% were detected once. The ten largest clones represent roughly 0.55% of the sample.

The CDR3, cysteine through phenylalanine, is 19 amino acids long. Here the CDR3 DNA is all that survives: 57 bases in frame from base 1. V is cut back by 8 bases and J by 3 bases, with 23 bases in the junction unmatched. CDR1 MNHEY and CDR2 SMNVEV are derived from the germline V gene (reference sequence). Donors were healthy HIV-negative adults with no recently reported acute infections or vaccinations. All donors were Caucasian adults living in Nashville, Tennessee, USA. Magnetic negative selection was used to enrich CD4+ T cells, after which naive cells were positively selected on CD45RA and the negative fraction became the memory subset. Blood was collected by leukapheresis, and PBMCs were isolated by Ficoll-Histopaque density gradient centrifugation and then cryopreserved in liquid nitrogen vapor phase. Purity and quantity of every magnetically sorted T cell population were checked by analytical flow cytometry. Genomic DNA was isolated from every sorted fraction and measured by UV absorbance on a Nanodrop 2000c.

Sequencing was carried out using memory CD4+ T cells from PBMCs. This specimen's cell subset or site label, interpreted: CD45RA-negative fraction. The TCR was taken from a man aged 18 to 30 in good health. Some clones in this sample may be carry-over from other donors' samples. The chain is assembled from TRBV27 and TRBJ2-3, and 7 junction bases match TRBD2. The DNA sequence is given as TGTGCCAGCCGTCTTAATGGGCAGGGAGGCGGGAGTGTTACAGATACGCAGTATTTT. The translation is CASRLNGQGGGSVTDTQYF.